This TCR beta chain was documented in a study of CD8+ T cells in alopecia areata. Specified treatment: oral pan-JAK inhibitor, 5-10 mg twice daily. RNA, once extracted, was reverse transcribed into cDNA for use as the sequencing template. Measured with immunoSEQ multiplex PCR; TCRdb has only the in-frame clones, and not every one. The table has more than 90,000 clones, around 50% seen once. Sequenced here: CD8+ T cells sorted from blood, sampled at week 24, from a patient treated with tofacitinib. This TCR was sampled from a human donor with alopecia areata.

The CDR3 loop is CASRPGEKPYEQYF. CDR3 in DNA: TGTGCCAGCCGGCCGGGGGAGAAGCCCTACGAGCAGTACTTC. This sequence joins TRBV19 and TRBJ2-7; the D gene is possibly TRBD2 (6 bases). Germline loops: CDR1 LNHDA, CDR2 SQIVND (reference sequence). There are 14 residues in the CDR3. V gave up 9 bases and J gave up 2 bases, with 17 bases separating them.